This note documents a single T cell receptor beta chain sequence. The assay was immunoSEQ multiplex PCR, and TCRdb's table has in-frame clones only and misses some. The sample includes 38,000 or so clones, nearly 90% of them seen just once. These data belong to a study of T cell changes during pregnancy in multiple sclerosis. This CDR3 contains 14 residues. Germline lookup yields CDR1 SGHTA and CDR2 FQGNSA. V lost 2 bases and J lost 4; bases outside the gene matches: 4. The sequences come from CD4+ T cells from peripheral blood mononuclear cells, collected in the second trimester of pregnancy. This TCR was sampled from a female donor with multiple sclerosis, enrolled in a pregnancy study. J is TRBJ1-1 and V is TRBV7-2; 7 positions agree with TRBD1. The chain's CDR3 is CASSLTQGGTEAFF. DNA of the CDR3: TGTGCCAGCAGCTTAACTCAGGGGGGCACTGAAGCTTTCTTT.